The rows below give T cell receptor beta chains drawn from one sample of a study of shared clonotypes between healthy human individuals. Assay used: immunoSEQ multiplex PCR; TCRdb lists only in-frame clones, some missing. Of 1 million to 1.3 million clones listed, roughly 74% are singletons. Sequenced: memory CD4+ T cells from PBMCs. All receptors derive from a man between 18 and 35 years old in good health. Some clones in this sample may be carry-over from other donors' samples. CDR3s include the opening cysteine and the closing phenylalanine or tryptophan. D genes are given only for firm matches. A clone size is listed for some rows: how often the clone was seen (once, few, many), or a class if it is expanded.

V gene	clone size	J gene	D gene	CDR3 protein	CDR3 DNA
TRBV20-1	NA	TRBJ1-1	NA	CSARPVDEAFF	TGCAGTGCTAGACCGGTCGATGAAGCTTTCTTT
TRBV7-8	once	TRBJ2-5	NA	CASRMTGSQGTQYF	TGTGCCAGCAGAATGACCGGGAGTCAGGGGACCCAGTACTTC
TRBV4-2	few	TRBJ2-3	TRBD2	CASSQEPAGGGDTQYF	TGTGCCAGCAGCCAAGAACCAGCGGGAGGAGGTGATACGCAGTATTTT
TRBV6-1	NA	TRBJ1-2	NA	CASSEAGRAGYGYTF	TGTGCCAGCAGTGAAGCGGGGCGGGCGGGCTATGGCTACACCTTC
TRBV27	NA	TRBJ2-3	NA	CATTRAGPSTDTQYF	TGTGCCACCACGCGAGCAGGACCTAGCACAGATACGCAGTATTTT
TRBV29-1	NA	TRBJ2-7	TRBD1	CSVRDRVYEQYF	TGCAGCGTTCGGGACAGGGTTTACGAGCAGTACTTC
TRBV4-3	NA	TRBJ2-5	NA	CASSQEIPPGMETQYF	TGCGCCAGCAGCCAAGAAATTCCCCCGGGAATGGAGACCCAGTACTTC
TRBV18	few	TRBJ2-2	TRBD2	CASSRVLAGFTTGELFF	TGTGCCAGCTCAAGAGTACTAGCGGGATTTACCACCGGGGAGCTGTTTTTT
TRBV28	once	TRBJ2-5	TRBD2	CASSLSAGAYGGETQYF	TGTGCCAGCAGTTTGTCGGCGGGAGCCTACGGGGGAGAGACCCAGTACTTC
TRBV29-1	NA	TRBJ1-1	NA	CSAYMTVNTEAFF	TGCAGCGCCTACATGACAGTGAACACTGAAGCTTTCTTT
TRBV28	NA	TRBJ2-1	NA	CARSPRTPSYNEQFF	TGTGCCAGATCGCCCCGGACTCCTTCCTACAATGAGCAGTTCTTC
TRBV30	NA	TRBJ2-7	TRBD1	CASGQGSYEQYF	TGTGCCTCTGGACAGGGCTCCTACGAGCAGTACTTC
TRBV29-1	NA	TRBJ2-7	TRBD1	CSVGATGGYEQYF	TGCAGCGTTGGCGCGACAGGGGGATACGAGCAGTACTTC
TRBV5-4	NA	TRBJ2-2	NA	CASSPNNGRRNTGELFF	TGTGCCAGCAGCCCGAACAACGGAAGACGAAACACCGGGGAGCTGTTTTTT
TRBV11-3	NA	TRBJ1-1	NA	CASSLNGDNTEAFF	TGTGCCAGCAGCTTAAACGGGGATAACACTGAAGCTTTCTTT
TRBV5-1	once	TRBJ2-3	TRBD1	CASSLAGQGADTQYF	TGCGCCAGCAGCTTGGCCGGACAGGGGGCAGATACGCAGTATTTT
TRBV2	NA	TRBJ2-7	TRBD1	CASSGDRENSYEQYF	TGTGCCAGCAGTGGGGACAGGGAAAACTCCTACGAGCAGTACTTC
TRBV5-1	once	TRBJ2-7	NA	CASSLSSGSGTYEQYF	TGCGCCAGCAGCTTGTCGTCCGGTTCAGGGACCTACGAGCAGTACTTC
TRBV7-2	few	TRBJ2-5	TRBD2	CASSLFGPSGEETQYF	TGTGCCAGCAGCTTATTTGGCCCTAGCGGGGAAGAGACCCAGTACTTC
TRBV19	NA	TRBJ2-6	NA	CASTPGGQALSSGANVLTF	TGTGCCAGTACCCCGGGGGGACAGGCGTTGAGCTCTGGGGCCAACGTCCTGACTTTC
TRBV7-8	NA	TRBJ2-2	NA	CASSLVLGRRTGELFF	TGTGCCAGCAGCTTAGTCTTGGGGCGCCGCACCGGGGAGCTGTTTTTT
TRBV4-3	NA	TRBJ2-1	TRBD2	CASSQDRQTSGRALNEQFF	TGCGCCAGCAGCCAAGATAGACAGACTAGCGGGAGAGCTTTGAATGAGCAGTTCTTC
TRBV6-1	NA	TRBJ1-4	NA	CASRWGITNEKLFF	TGTGCCAGCAGGTGGGGGATCACTAATGAAAAACTGTTTTTT
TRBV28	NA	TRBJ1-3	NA	CASATSGNTIYF	TGTGCCAGCGCTACCTCTGGAAACACCATATATTTT
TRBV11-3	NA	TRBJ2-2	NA	CASSLSPNTGELFF	TGTGCCAGCAGCTTATCGCCGAACACCGGGGAGCTGTTTTTT
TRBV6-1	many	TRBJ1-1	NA	CASSEMRGTEAFF	TGTGCCAGCAGTGAAATGAGAGGCACTGAAGCTTTCTTT
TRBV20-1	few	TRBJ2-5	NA	CSVEERETQYF	TGCAGTGTCGAGGAAAGGGAGACCCAGTACTTC
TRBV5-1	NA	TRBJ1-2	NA	CASSLDGDPRGYTF	TGCGCCAGCAGCTTGGACGGGGATCCGAGGGGCTACACCTTC
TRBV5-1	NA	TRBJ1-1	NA	CASRQIQNTEAFF	TGCGCCAGCCGACAGATACAGAACACTGAAGCTTTCTTT
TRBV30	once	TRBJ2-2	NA	CAWTENTGELFF	TGTGCCTGGACCGAGAACACCGGGGAGCTGTTTTTT
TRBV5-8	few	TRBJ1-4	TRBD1	CASSLAWTGNEKLFF	TGTGCCAGCAGCTTGGCATGGACAGGGAATGAAAAACTGTTTTTT
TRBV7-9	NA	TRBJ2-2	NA	CASSLGADFTRELFF	TGTGCCAGCAGCTTAGGGGCCGACTTTACAAGGGAGCTGTTTTTT
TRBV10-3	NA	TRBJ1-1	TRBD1	CAISEGQGRIEAFF	TGTGCCATCAGTGAAGGACAGGGGAGGATTGAAGCTTTCTTT
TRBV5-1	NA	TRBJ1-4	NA	CASSSGRKNEKLFF	TGCGCCAGCAGCTCGGGACGGAAGAATGAAAAACTGTTTTTT
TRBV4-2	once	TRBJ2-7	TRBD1	CASSQEDRGFYEQYF	TGTGCCAGCAGCCAAGAGGACAGGGGGTTCTACGAGCAGTACTTC
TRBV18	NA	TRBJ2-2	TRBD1	CASSIRQGRSTGELFF	TGTGCCAGCTCAATAAGACAGGGACGGAGCACCGGGGAGCTGTTTTTT
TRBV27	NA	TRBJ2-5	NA	CASRGALARETQYF	TGTGCCAGCAGGGGGGCACTAGCCAGGGAGACCCAGTACTTC
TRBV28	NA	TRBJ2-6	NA	CASSFLRAGANVLTF	TGTGCCAGCAGCTTCCTCCGGGCTGGGGCCAACGTCCTGACTTTC
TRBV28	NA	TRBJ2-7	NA	CASSLLKREQYF	TGTGCCAGCAGTTTATTAAAAAGAGAGCAGTACTTC
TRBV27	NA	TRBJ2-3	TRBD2	CASSLSGRSLSTDTQYF	TGTGCCAGCAGTTTATCCGGGAGGTCCCTTAGCACAGATACGCAGTATTTT
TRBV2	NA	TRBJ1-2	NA	CASSEWAEYGYTF	TGTGCCAGCAGTGAATGGGCAGAGTATGGCTACACCTTC
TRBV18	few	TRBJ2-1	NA	CASSPVGRGASDEQFF	TGTGCCAGCTCACCGGTAGGCAGGGGGGCGTCCGATGAGCAGTTCTTC
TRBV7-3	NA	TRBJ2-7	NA	CASSLEKGHEQYF	TGTGCCAGCAGCTTAGAGAAAGGGCACGAGCAGTACTTC
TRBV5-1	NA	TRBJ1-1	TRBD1	CASSLTGTGDTEAFF	TGCGCCAGCAGCTTGACCGGGACAGGGGACACTGAAGCTTTCTTT
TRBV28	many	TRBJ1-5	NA	CASSIQGISQPQHF	TGTGCCAGCAGTATACAGGGTATTAGTCAGCCCCAGCATTTT
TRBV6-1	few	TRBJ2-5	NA	CASSEGLGLPSGETQYF	TGTGCCAGCAGTGAAGGCCTTGGACTGCCCAGTGGAGAGACCCAGTACTTC
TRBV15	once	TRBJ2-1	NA	CATSRSIGLLPQSEQFF	TGTGCCACCAGCAGAAGCATAGGGCTGTTGCCCCAAAGTGAGCAGTTCTTC
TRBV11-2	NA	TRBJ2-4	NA	CASSLDSTSNNIQYF	TGTGCCAGCAGCTTAGATAGTACGTCCAACAACATTCAGTACTTC
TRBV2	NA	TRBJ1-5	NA	CASSDLLGSNQPQHF	TGTGCCAGCAGTGATTTATTGGGTAGCAATCAGCCCCAGCATTTT